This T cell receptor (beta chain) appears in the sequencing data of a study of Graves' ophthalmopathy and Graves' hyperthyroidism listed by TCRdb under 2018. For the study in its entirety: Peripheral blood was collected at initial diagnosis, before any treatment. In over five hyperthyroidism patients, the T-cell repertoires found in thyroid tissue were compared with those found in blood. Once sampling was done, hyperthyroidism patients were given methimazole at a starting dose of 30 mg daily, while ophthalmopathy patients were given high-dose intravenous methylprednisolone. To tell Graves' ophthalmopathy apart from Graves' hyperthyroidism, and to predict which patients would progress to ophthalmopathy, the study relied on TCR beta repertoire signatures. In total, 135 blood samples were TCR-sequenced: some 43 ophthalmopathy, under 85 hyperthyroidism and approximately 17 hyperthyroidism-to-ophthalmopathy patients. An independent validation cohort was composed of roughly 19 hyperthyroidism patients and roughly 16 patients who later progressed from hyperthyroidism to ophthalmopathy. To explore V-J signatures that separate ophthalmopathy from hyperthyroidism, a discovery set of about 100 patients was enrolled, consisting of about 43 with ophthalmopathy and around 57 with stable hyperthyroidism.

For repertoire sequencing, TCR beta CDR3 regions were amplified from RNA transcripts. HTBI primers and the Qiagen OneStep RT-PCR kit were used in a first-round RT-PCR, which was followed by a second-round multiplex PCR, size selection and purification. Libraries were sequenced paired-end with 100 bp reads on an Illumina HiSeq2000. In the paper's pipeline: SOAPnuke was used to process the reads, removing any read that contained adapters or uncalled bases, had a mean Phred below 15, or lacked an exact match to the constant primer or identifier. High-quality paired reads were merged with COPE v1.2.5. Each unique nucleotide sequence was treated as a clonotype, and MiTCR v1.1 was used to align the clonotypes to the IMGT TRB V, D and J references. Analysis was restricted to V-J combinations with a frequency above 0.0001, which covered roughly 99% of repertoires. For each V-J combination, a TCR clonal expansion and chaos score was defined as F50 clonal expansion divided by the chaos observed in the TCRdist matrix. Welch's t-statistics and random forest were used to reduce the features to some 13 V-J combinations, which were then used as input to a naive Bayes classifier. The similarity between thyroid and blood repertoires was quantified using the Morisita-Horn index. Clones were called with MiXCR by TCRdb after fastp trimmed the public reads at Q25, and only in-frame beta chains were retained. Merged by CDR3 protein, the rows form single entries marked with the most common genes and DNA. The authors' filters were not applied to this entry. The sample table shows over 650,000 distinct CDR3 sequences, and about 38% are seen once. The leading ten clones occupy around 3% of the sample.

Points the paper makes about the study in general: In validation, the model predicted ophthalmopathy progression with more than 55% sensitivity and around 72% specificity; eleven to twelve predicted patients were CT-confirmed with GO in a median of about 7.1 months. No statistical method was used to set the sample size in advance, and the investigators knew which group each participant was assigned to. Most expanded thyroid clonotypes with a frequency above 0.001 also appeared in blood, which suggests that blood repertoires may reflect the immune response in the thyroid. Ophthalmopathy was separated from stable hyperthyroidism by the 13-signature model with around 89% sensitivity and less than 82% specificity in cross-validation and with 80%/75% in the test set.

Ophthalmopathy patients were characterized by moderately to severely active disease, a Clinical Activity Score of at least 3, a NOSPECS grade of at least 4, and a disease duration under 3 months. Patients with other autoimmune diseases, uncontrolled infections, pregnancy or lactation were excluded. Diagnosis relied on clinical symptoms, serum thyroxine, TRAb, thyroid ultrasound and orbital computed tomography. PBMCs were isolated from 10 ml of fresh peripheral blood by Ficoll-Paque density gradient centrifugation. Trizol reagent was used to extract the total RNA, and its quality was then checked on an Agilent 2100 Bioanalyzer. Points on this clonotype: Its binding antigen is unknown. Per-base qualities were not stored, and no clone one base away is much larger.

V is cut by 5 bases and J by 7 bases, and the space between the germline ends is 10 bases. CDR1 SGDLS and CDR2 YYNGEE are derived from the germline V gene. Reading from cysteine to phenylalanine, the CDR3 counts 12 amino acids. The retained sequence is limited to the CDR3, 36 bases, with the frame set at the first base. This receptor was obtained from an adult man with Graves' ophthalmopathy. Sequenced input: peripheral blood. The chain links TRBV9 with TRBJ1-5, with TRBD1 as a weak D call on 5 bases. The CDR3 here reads CASRGQEQPQHF. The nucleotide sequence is TGTGCCAGCAGGGGGCAGGAGCAGCCCCAGCATTTT.